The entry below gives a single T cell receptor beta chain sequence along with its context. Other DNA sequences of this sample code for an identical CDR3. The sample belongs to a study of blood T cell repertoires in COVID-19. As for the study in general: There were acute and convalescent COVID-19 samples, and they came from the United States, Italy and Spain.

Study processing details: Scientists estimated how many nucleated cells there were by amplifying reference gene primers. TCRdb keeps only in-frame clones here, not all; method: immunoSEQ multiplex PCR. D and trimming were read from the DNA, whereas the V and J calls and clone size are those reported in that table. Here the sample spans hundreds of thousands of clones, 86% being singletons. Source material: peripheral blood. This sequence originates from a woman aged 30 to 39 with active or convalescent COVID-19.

In DNA, the CDR3 is TGTGCCAGCAGCTACGGGACAGGGTCCTACGAGCAGTACTTC. Its protein product is CASSYGTGSYEQYF. The rearrangement uses TRBV5-6 and TRBJ2-7; 9 bases align to TRBD1. Germline CDR1 is SGHDT and CDR2 is YYEEEE. With V trimmed by 3 bases and J by 1 base, 2 bases remained unmatched. The CDR3 consists of 14 residues. The variable domain in full, with the rest retrieved from reference TRBV5-6 and TRBJ2-7, is DAGVTQSPTHLIKTRGQQVTLRCSPKSGHDTVSWYQQALGQGPQFIFQYYEEEERQRGNFPDRFSGHQFPNYSSELNVNALLLGDSALYLCASSYGTGSYEQYFGPGTRLTVT.